This T cell receptor (beta chain) was obtained from a study of neurological immune-mediated disorders. PBMCs stored at -80 C, numbering 2 million, were the origin of the unsorted libraries. The germline V gene has CDR1 DFQATT and CDR2 SNEGSKA (reference sequence). Trimming shortened V by 5 bases and J by 7 bases, and 14 bases separated the two germline ends. The CDR3 covers 13 residues. This clonotype was seen many times. The cDNA was generated through 5'RACE incorporating 10-nucleotide random UMIs. One entry per CDR3 protein, called by TCRdb with MiXCR from the 5' RACE reads. The sample carries 46,000 or so distinct CDR3 sequences, roughly 4.4% recorded once.

The clonotype comes from a woman in her sixties or seventies with multiple sclerosis. Sequenced input: PBMCs. J is TRBJ1-4 and V is TRBV20-1; D call uncertain. CDR3 bases: TGCAGTGCTTTCCTCCGGGAGAGTGAAAAACTGTTTTTT. Encoded protein: CSAFLRESEKLFF.